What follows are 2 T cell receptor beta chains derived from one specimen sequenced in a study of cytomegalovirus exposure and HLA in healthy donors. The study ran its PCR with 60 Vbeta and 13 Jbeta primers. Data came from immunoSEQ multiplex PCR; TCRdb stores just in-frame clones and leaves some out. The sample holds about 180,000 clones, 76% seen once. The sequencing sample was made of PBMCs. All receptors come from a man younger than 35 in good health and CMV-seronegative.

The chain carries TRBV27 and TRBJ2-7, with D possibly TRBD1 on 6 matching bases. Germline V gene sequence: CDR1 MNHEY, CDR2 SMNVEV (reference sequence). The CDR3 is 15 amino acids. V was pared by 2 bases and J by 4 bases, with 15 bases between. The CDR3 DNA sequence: TGTGCCAGCAGTTTAAGGGGGACGCAGGCTTACGAGCAGTACTTC. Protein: CASSLRGTQAYEQYF.

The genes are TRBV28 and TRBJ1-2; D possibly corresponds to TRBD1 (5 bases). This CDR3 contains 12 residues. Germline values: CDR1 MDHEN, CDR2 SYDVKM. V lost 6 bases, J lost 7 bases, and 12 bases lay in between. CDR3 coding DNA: TGTGCCAGCAGCTGGGTAGGGGCTGGCTACACCTTC. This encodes CASSWVGAGYTF.